This TCR beta chain was observed in a study of CD8+ T cells in alopecia areata. As for the study in general: In an open-label trial, patients got 5 to 10 mg tofacitinib twice daily. The drug, tofacitinib, lasted 6 to 18 months, followed by 6 months off drug.

RNA extraction was followed by reverse transcription into cDNA, which acted as the sequencing template. Repertoires were generated with immunoSEQ multiplex PCR, while TCRdb's copy carries only in-frame clones and drops some. The sample has over 120,000 clones, approximately 50% seen once. Study-level points and caveats: Lesional scalp, especially alopecia totalis/universalis, showed higher clonality than normal scalp.

A remark on this clone: Its antigen is unknown.

The material was CD4+ T cells sorted from blood, obtained at week 0. The receptor was isolated from a human donor with alopecia areata.

CDR3 nucleotides: TGCGCCAGCAGCTTAACGACAGGGGCCAGTGAGACCCAGTACTTC. Amino acid sequence: CASSLTTGASETQYF. The V call is TRBV5-1, the J call TRBJ2-5; TRBD1 agrees at 8 bases. The germline V gene has CDR1 SGHRS and CDR2 YFSETQ. This CDR3 region has 15 residues. V dropped 2 bases and J dropped 5; count of bases not matched to a gene: 8.